Ten or more counts support the clone carrying this TCR beta chain. TCRdb called the RT-PCR reads again in MiXCR, with one record for every CDR3 protein. The sample holds about 700,000 distinct CDR3 sequences; 11% to 15% are singletons and the top ten take 3.6%. The germline gives CDR1 WNHNN, CDR2 SYGVQD (reference sequence). The CDR3 contains 13 residues. V lost 4 bases to trimming and J lost 5 bases; unmatched junction nucleotides: 2. The V and J genes are TRBV10-1 and TRBJ2-5; 9 bases line up with TRBD1. The clonotype originates from a female donor in good health, serving as a healthy control. Sequencing was done on a sample of memory CD4+ T cells from blood. Here the CDR3 reads CASSAGTGETQYF. The CDR3 region has the DNA TGCGCCAGCAGTGCCGGGACAGGGGAGACCCAGTACTTC.